This T cell receptor beta chain was recorded in a study of blood T cell repertoires in COVID-19. Overall study: The United States, Italy and Spain supplied acute and convalescent COVID-19 samples.

V was shortened by 2 bases and J by 5 bases, with 6 bases between the two germline ends. Germline V gene lookup returns CDR1 MDHEN and CDR2 SYDVKM. The CDR3 is made up of 12 amino acids. Participants were aged roughly 18 to 89 years from roughly 26 US areas. Categorization into cohorts depended on clinical history that participants reported. Each recovered donor of Cohort 3 presented with two negative PCRs, clearance, or symptom resolution. The assay was immunoSEQ multiplex PCR, and TCRdb's table has in-frame clones only and misses some. The table shows 300,000 to 350,000 clones, with 88% occurring only once.

The sample consisted of PBMCs or T cells enriched from blood (not recorded which). The rearrangement uses TRBV28 and TRBJ2-5; D unclear. This receptor was taken from a man aged 30-40 years who had recovered from COVID-19. CDR3 nucleotides: TGTGCCAGCAGTTTACTCGGGGAGACCCAGTACTTC. Residues: CASSLLGETQYF. The variable domain in full, completed from reference TRBV28 and TRBJ2-5, reads DVKVTQSSRYLVKRTGEKVFLECVQDMDHENMFWYRQDPGLGLRLIYFSYDVKMKEKGDIPEGYSVSREKKERFSLILESASTNQTSMYLCASSLLGETQYFGPGTRLLVL.